These 4 T cell receptor beta chains originate from one sample sequenced in a study of cytomegalovirus exposure and HLA in healthy donors. Researchers ran the PCR with 60 Vbeta and 13 Jbeta primers. Sequenced by immunoSEQ multiplex PCR; TCRdb stores in-frame clones only, minus some. The sample shows over 110,000 clones, under 90% of them seen only once. Sequenced material: PBMCs. The receptors derive from a male donor in good health and CMV-seronegative.

This chain links TRBV28 with TRBJ1-5, with D unresolved. This CDR3 is built from 20 residues. CDR1 MDHEN and CDR2 SYDVKM come from the germline V gene. V lost 7 bases to trimming and J lost 0 bases, with 28 bases between them. CDR3 DNA sequence: TGTGCCAGCACCCCGCGGTTGAGTCTCCCAAGGGCGGGTAGCAATCAGCCCCAGCATTTT. This encodes CASTPRLSLPRAGSNQPQHF.

V and J are TRBV5-4 and TRBJ2-1, with 7 bases identical to TRBD1. Per germline, CDR1 SGHNT and CDR2 YYREEE (reference sequence). The CDR3 consists of 15 residues. With 4 bases clipped from V and 5 bases from J, the junction kept 9 bases outside the gene matches. This chain's CDR3 is CASSPGTDRHNEQFF. The CDR3 DNA reads as TGTGCCAGCAGCCCAGGGACAGACAGACACAATGAGCAGTTCTTC.

The chain combines TRBV25-1 with TRBJ1-4; D is ambiguous. From germline, CDR1 is MGHDK and CDR2 SYGVNS. The CDR3 sequence is 12 residues long. V was shortened by 2 bases and J by 6 bases, with 4 bases between the two germline ends. The CDR3 DNA is TGTGCCAGCAGTGAACTTGATGAAAAACTGTTTTTT. Amino acids: CASSELDEKLFF.

The chain is built from TRBV9 and TRBJ2-1, with D maybe TRBD1 (6 bases). This CDR3 contains 14 residues. The ends were cut back, 2 bases at V and 11 bases at J, with 17 bases in the middle. Germline-derived CDR1 and CDR2 are SGDLS and YYNGEE. CDR3 protein: CASSVGTTNPKQFF. The CDR3 DNA follows: TGTGCCAGCAGCGTGGGGACAACGAACCCTAAGCAGTTCTTC.